A selection of T cell receptor beta chains follows, all from one sample in a study of cytomegalovirus exposure and HLA in healthy donors. Assay used: immunoSEQ multiplex PCR; TCRdb lists only in-frame clones, some missing. The sample consists of about 150,000 clones, around 79% of them appearing once. The sample comprised PBMCs. The source is a man aged 18 to 35 in good health and CMV-seronegative. CDR3s leave out the opening cysteine and the closing phenylalanine or tryptophan. The D gene is left open where the match is weak.

TRBJ2-5 TRBD2 TRBV28 ASSLGLAGTYPVGETQY
TRBJ2-3 TRBD2 TRBV7-8 ASSLVGTSGGSNTDTQY
TRBJ1-3 - TRBV7-2 ASSFGTSGNTIY
TRBJ2-7 - TRBV25-1 ASSDAPTVSTYEQY
TRBJ1-5 TRBD1 TRBV28 ATMTGGNQPQH
TRBJ2-2 - TRBV6-4 ASRETVNTGELF
TRBJ2-2 TRBD1 TRBV27 ASSLSLDRGGGELF
TRBJ1-2 - TRBV10-2 ASSGVLQGFYGYT
TRBJ2-4 - TRBV27 ASSLGQGQDIQY
TRBJ2-1 TRBD2 TRBV6-5 ASRLPGGAQF
TRBJ1-1 - TRBV11-3 ASSWGGNTEAF
TRBJ1-2 TRBD1 TRBV7-2 ASSPRQGPTNYGYT
TRBJ2-7 TRBD1 TRBV5-1 ASSSVPGQGQYSYEQY
TRBJ1-1 - TRBV2 ASGWQAPEAF